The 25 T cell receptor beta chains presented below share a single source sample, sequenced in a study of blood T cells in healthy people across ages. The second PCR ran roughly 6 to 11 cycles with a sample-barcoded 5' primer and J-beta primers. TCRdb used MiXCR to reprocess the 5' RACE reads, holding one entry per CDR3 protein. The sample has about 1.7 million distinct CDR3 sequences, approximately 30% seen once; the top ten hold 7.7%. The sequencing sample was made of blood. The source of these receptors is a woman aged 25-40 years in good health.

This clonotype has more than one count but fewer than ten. CDR3 protein: CASRAGTGWNEQYF. CDR3 sequence (DNA): TGTGCCAGCAGAGCCGGGACAGGGTGGAACGAGCAGTACTTC. The rearrangement uses TRBV27 and TRBJ2-7; 9 bases map to TRBD1. CDR1 and CDR2 from the germline V gene are MNHEY and SMNVEV (reference sequence). This CDR3 comprises 14 residues. The V and J ends lost 6 bases and 5 bases, in that order; junction bases with no gene match: 8.

CDR3 residues: CASSSDWLYQETQYF. The CDR3 coding sequence is TGTGCCAGCAGCTCTGACTGGTTATACCAAGAGACCCAGTACTTC. J is TRBJ2-5 and V is TRBV7-2; D unresolved. Germline V gene lookup returns CDR1 SGHTA and CDR2 FQGNSA. The CDR3 contains 15 residues. Trimming stripped 4 bases from V and 0 bases from J, with 12 bases between. The whole variable domain, filled in from reference TRBV7-2 and TRBJ2-5, reads GAGVSQSPSNKVTEKGKDVELRCDPISGHTALYWYRQSLGQGLEFLIYFQGNSAPDKSGLPSDRFSAERTGGSVSTLTIQRTQQEDSAVYLCASSSDWLYQETQYFGPGTRLLVL.

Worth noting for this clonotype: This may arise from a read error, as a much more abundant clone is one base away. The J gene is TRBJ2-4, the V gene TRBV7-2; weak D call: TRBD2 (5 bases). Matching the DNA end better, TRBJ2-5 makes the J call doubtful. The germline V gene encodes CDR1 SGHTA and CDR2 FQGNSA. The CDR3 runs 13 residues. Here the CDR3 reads CASTDVGDKTQYF. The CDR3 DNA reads TGTGCCAGCACCGACGTGGGAGATAAGACCCAGTACTTC.

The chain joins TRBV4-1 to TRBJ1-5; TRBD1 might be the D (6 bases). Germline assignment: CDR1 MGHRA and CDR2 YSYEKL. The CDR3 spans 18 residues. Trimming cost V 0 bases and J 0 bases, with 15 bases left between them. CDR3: CASSQEITKQGSNQPQHF. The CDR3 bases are TGCGCCAGCAGCCAAGAGATCACTAAACAGGGTAGCAATCAGCCCCAGCATTTT.

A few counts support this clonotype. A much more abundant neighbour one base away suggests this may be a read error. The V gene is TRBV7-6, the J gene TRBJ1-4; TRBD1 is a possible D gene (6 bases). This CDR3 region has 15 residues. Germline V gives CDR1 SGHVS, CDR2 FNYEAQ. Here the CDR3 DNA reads TGTGCCGGCAGCTTACAGGGACGGAGAAATGAAAAACTGTTTTTT. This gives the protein CAGSLQGRRNEKLFF.

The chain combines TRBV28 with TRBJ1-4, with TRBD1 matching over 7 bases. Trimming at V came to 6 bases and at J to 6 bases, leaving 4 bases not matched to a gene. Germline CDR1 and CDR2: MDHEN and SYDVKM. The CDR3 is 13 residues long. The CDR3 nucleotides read TGTGCCAGCAGGCATGACAGGGATGAAAAACTGTTTTTT. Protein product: CASRHDRDEKLFF. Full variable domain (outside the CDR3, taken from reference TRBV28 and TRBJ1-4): DVKVTQSSRYLVKRTGEKVFLECVQDMDHENMFWYRQDPGLGLRLIYFSYDVKMKEKGDIPEGYSVSREKKERFSLILESASTNQTSMYLCASRHDRDEKLFFGSGTQLSVL.

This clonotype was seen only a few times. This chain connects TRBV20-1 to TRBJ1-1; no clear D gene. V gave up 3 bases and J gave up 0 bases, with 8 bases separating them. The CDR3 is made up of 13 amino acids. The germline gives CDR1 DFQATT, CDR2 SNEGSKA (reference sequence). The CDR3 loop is CSARVGVNTEAFF. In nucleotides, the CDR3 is TGCAGTGCTAGGGTCGGGGTGAACACTGAAGCTTTCTTT.

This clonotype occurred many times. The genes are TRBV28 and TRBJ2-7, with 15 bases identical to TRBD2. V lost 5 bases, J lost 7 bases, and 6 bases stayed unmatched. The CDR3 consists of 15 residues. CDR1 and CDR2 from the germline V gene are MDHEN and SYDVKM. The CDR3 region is CASSPPGLAGGEQYF. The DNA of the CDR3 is TGTGCCAGCAGTCCGCCGGGACTAGCGGGAGGAGAGCAGTACTTC.

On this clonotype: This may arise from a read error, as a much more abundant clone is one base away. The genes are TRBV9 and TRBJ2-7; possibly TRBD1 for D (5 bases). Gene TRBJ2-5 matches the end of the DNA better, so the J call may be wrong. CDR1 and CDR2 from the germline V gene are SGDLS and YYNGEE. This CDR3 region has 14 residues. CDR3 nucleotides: TGTGCCTGCAGCTACTCCCAGGGTTGGGAGACCCAGTACTTC. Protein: CACSYSQGWETQYF.

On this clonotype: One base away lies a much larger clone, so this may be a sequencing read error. CDR3 in DNA: TGCAGTGTCCCTACTAGCTGGAGAACGGGCAATGAGCAGTTCTTC. It encodes CSVPTSWRTGNEQFF. V and J are TRBV20-1 and TRBJ2-1; a possible D gene is TRBD2 (6 bases). The V gene lost 7 bases and the J gene lost 6 bases, with 22 bases spanning the gap. Germline-derived CDR1 and CDR2 are DFQATT and SNEGSKA (reference sequence). This CDR3 comprises 15 residues.

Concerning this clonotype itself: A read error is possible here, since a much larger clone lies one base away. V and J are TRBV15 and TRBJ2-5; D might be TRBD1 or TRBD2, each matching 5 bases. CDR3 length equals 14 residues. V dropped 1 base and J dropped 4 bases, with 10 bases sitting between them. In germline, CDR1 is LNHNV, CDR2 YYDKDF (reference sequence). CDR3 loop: CATSRGDPRETQYF. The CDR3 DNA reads TGTGCCACCAGCAGAGGGGACCCCCGAGAGACCCAGTACTTC.

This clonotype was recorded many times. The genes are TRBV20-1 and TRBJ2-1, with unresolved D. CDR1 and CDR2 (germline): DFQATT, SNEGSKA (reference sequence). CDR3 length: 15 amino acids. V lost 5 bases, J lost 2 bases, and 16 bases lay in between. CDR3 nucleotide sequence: TGCAGTGCTGAGGAAATCGGATCCCCCTACAATGAGCAGTTCTTC. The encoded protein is CSAEEIGSPYNEQFF.

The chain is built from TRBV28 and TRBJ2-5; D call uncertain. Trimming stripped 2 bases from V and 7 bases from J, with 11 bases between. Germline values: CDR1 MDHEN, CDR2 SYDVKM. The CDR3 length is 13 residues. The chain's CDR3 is CASSLARYGTQYF. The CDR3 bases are TGTGCCAGCAGTTTAGCCCGTTATGGGACCCAGTACTTC.

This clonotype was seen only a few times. As DNA, the CDR3 is TGTGCCAGCTCCACCGTAGCGGGAGTGTCAGATACGCAGTATTTT. It codes for CASSTVAGVSDTQYF. The chain joins TRBV18 to TRBJ2-3; 9 bases align to TRBD2. The CDR3 loop spans 15 amino acids. Germline lookup yields CDR1 KGHSH and CDR2 LQKENI. V trimming: 6 bases; J trimming: 4 bases; junction bases outside the gene matches: 8. Complete variable domain (other parts from reference TRBV18 and TRBJ2-3): NAGVMQNPRHLVRRRGQEARLRCSPMKGHSHVYWYRQLPEEGLKFMVYLQKENIIDESGMPKERFSAEFPKEGPSILRIQQVVRGDSAAYFCASSTVAGVSDTQYFGPGTRLTVL.

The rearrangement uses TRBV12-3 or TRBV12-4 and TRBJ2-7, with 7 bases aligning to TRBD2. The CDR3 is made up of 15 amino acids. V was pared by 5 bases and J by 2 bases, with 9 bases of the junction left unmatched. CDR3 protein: CASSLGLVGAYEQYF. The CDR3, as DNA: TGTGCCAGCAGTCTCGGACTAGTGGGGGCCTACGAGCAGTACTTC.

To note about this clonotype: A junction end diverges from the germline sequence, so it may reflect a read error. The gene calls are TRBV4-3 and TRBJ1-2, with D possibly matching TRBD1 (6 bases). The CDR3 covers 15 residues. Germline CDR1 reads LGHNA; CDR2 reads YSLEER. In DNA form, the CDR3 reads TGCGCCAGCAGCCAAGATCCGGCAGGGGACTATGGCTGCACCTTC. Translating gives CASSQDPAGDYGCTF.

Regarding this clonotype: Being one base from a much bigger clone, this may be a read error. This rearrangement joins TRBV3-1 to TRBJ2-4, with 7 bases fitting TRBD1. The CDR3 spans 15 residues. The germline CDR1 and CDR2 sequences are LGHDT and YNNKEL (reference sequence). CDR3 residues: CTSRPPRQGRDIQYF. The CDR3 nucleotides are TGTACCAGCAGGCCACCAAGACAGGGAAGGGACATTCAGTACTTC.

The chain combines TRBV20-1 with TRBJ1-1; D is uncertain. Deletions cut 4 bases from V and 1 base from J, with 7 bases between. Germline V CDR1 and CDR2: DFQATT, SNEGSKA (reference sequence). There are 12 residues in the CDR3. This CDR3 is CSANYQNTEAFF. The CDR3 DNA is TGCAGTGCTAACTACCAGAACACTGAAGCTTTCTTT.

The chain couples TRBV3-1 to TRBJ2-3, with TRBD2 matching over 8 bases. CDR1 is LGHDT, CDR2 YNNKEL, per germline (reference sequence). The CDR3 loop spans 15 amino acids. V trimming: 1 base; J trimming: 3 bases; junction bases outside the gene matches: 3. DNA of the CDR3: TGTGCCAGCAGCCAAGGCGGGGGGATTACAGATACGCAGTATTTT. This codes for CASSQGGGITDTQYF.

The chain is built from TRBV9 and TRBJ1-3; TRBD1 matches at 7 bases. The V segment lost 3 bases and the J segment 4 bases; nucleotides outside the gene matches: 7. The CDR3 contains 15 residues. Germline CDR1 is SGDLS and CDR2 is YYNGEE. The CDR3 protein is CASSEQGQSGNTIYF. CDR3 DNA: TGTGCCAGCAGCGAACAGGGACAGTCGGGAAACACCATATATTTT.

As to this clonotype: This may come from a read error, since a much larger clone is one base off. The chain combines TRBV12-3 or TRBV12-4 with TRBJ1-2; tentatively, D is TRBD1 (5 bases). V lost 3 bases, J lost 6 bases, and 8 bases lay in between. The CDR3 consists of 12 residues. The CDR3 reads CASSFQGNGYTF. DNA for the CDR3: TGTGCCAGCAGTTTCCAGGGAAATGGCTACACCTTC.

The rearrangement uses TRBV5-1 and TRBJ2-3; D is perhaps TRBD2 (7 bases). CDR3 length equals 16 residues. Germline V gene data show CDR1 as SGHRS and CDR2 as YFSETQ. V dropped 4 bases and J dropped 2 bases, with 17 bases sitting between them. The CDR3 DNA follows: TGCGCCAGCAGCGCCACGGGGGGCGCAGACACAGATACGCAGTATTTT. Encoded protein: CASSATGGADTDTQYF.

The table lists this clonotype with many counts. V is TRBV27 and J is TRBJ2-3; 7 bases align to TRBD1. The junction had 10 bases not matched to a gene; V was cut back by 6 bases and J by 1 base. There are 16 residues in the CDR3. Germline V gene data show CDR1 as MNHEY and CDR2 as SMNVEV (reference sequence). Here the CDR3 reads CASRVDFQGGTDTQYF. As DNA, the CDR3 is TGTGCCAGCAGAGTAGATTTCCAGGGGGGCACAGATACGCAGTATTTT.

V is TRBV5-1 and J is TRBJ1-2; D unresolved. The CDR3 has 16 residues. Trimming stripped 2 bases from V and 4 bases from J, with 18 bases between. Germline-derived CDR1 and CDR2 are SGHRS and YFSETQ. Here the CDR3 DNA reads TGCGCCAGCAGCTTTTCTCACGTCGGTGGATTCTATGGCTACACCTTC. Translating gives CASSFSHVGGFYGYTF.

In nucleotides, the CDR3 is TGTGCCATCAGTGAGTACAGGGACGCTGCCAAAAACATTCAGTACTTC. Protein: CAISEYRDAAKNIQYF. This sequence joins TRBV10-3 and TRBJ2-4; TRBD1 is a possible D gene (6 bases). V gave up 1 base and J gave up 1 base, with 11 bases separating them. The CDR3 loop spans 16 amino acids. The V gene's germline CDR1 is ENHRY and CDR2 SYGVKD.